A single sample is the source of the 12 T cell receptor beta chains below, sequenced in a study of spatial heterogeneity in lung cancer. TCRdb processed the 5' RACE reads anew with MiXCR; each CDR3 protein has one entry. The sample lists about 21,000 distinct CDR3 sequences, approximately 4.2% occurring once. The sample's time point: sample taken at primary tumor resection. Sequenced material: PBMCs, taken at surgery. These receptors were taken from a male donor with early-stage non-small cell lung cancer.

This clonotype was seen repeatedly, ten times or more. The gene calls are TRBV28 and TRBJ1-2, with D possibly TRBD1 on 5 matching bases. CDR3 length equals 15 residues. V gave up 2 bases and J gave up 9 bases, with 19 bases separating them. Germline V gives CDR1 MDHEN, CDR2 SYDVKM. The CDR3 sequence: CASSLGTAGLVSYTF. Here the CDR3 DNA reads TGTGCCAGCAGTTTAGGAACGGCAGGGTTAGTCAGCTACACCTTC.

This clonotype has at least ten counts. V is TRBV29-1 and J is TRBJ2-7, with D possibly matching TRBD1 (5 bases). There are 12 residues in the CDR3. Trimming removed 5 bases at V and 0 bases at J, with 8 bases between. Looked up from germline, CDR1 is SQVTM and CDR2 is ANQGSEA. The CDR3 here is CSVRTGSYEQYF. CDR3 bases: TGCAGCGTTCGAACAGGCTCCTACGAGCAGTACTTC.

The V call is TRBV27, the J call TRBJ2-1; 9 bases are a match to TRBD2. Germline-derived CDR1 and CDR2 are MNHEY and SMNVEV (reference sequence). The CDR3 is 16 residues long. The V segment lost 2 bases and the J segment 0 bases; nucleotides outside the gene matches: 2. In nucleotides, the CDR3 is TGTGCCAGCAGTTTACAGACTAGCGGCTCCTACAATGAGCAGTTCTTC. Translation: CASSLQTSGSYNEQFF.

Within the sample, this clonotype is medium-sized. This chain uses TRBV29-1 with TRBJ2-7; weak D call: TRBD2 (5 bases). Per germline, CDR1 SQVTM and CDR2 ANQGSEA. The CDR3 covers 11 residues. The ends were cut back, 8 bases at V and 7 bases at J, with 15 bases in the middle. As DNA, the CDR3 is TGCAGCATCGGACTCCTCGGGGAGCAGTACTTC. It translates to CSIGLLGEQYF.

There are many counts of this clonotype. V and J are TRBV6-5 and TRBJ2-3; tentative D call: TRBD1 (6 bases). Germline lookup yields CDR1 MNHEY and CDR2 SVGAGI. CDR3 size: 15 residues. The germline V and J ends were trimmed by 0 bases and 6 bases, with 13 bases remaining between them. CDR3 amino acids: CASSYSGASSDTQYF. The DNA of the CDR3 is TGTGCCAGCAGTTACTCGGGGGCTAGTTCCGATACGCAGTATTTT.

This clonotype came up a few times. The J gene is TRBJ2-1, the V gene TRBV18; tentative D call: TRBD1 (5 bases). V was trimmed by 4 bases and J by 0 bases, leaving 13 bases between them. Germline CDR1 KGHSH, CDR2 LQKENI. This CDR3 has 16 amino acids. In DNA, the CDR3 is TGTGCCAGCTCACTACCAAGGGGCAACTCCTACAATGAGCAGTTCTTC. The encoded protein is CASSLPRGNSYNEQFF.

This clonotype is deemed medium-sized. CDR3 protein: CASSAGTANSPLHF. The CDR3 region has the DNA TGTGCCAGCAGTGCCGGGACAGCTAATTCACCCCTCCACTTT. The chain recombines TRBV6-5 with TRBJ1-6; 7 bases agree with TRBD1. Trimming took 5 bases from V and 6 from J; bases not matched to a gene: 4. The CDR3 is made up of 14 amino acids. CDR1 is MNHEY, CDR2 SVGAGI, per germline.

This clonotype was counted at least ten times. The chain uses TRBV7-9 and TRBJ2-5; D gene unclear. The length of the CDR3 is 12 residues. V was trimmed by 8 bases and J by 1 base, leaving 8 bases between them. Per the germline V gene, CDR1 is SEHNR and CDR2 is FQNEAQ (reference sequence). The CDR3 protein is CASGPAQETQYF. CDR3 bases: TGTGCCAGCGGCCCGGCCCAAGAGACCCAGTACTTC.

This clonotype came up many times. The chain links TRBV6-5 to TRBJ1-2; D is uncertain. Trimming stripped 8 bases from V and 8 bases from J, with 15 bases between. This CDR3 has 12 amino acids. CDR1 is MNHEY and CDR2 is SVGAGI in the germline V gene. CDR3 sequence reads: CASSGVRGGYTF. The DNA for the CDR3 is TGTGCCAGCTCCGGGGTAAGAGGCGGCTACACCTTC.

This clonotype has at least ten counts. The CDR3 DNA sequence: TGTGCCAGCAGCTCTCCCGACAGGGGTGGTGAAGCTTTCTTT. The encoded protein is CASSSPDRGGEAFF. The V call is TRBV12-3 or TRBV12-4, the J call TRBJ1-1; 8 bases line up with TRBD1. J gave up 7 bases and V 6 bases, and 10 bases lay outside the gene matches. This CDR3 spans 14 amino acids.

This clonotype was observed many times. The CDR3 coding sequence is TGTGCCAGCAGTTACTCGGGAGGGATAGGTGTGTTCTTC. Encoded protein: CASSYSGGIGVFF. The chain recombines TRBV6-5 with TRBJ2-1; TRBD2 aligns across 7 bases. V dropped 0 bases and J dropped 15; count of bases not matched to a gene: 8. This CDR3 comprises 13 residues. Germline V gene data show CDR1 as MNHEY and CDR2 as SVGAGI.

This clonotype was observed a few times. The chain carries TRBV30 and TRBJ2-3, with TRBD2 matching over 7 bases. CDR3 size: 14 residues. Germline values: CDR1 GTSNPN, CDR2 SVGIG (reference sequence). The trim removed 2 bases at V and 7 bases at J, leaving 9 bases unmatched. The chain's CDR3 is CAWSISGAGNTQYF. For the CDR3, the DNA is TGTGCCTGGAGTATCTCTGGAGCGGGAAATACGCAGTATTTT. The complete variable domain, with remaining parts taken from reference TRBV30 and TRBJ2-3, reads SQTIHQWPATLVQPVGSPLSLECTVEGTSNPNLYWYRQAAGRGLQLLFYSVGIGQISSEVPQNLSASRPQDRQFILSSKKLLLSDSGFYLCAWSISGAGNTQYFGPGTRLTVL.